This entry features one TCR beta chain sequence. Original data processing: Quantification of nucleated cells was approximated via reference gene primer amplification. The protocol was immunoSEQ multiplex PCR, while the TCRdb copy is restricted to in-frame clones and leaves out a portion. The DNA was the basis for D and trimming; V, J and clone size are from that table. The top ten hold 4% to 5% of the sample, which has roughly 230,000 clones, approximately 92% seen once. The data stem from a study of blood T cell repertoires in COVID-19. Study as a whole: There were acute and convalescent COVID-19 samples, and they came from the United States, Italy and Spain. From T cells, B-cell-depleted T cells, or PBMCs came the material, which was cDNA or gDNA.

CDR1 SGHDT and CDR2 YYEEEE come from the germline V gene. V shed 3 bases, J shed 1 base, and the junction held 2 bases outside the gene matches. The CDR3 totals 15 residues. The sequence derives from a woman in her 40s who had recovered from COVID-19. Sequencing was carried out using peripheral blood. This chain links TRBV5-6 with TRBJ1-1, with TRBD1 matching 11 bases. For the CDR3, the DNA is TGTGCCAGCAGCTGGACAGGGGGCGAGAACACTGAAGCTTTCTTT. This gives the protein CASSWTGGENTEAFF.